This T cell receptor beta chain comes out of a study of shared clonotypes between healthy human individuals. Study observations and caveats: Shared across a few donors were around 4.7% of the naive CD4 clonotypes.

TCRdb's copy holds only in-frame clones and misses some; the assay was immunoSEQ multiplex PCR. The table lists 2 million to 3 million clones, over 85% of them singletons, with 0.36% in the top ten. For this clone: Its target is unknown.

Every contributor of samples was a Caucasian grown-up residing in Nashville, Tennessee. This clonotype was sampled from a man aged 18 to 30 in good health. Some clones in this sample may be carry-over from other donors' samples. The sequenced sample consisted of naive CD4+ T cells from PBMCs. Subset here: CD45RA+ positively selected.

The CDR3, as DNA: TGCGCCAGCAGCTTGCGATCATTCGGGACGGGACAAGAGACCCAGTACTTC. Translation gives CASSLRSFGTGQETQYF. This chain uses TRBV5-1 with TRBJ2-5; the D call may be TRBD1 or TRBD2 (5 bases each). Germline values: CDR1 SGHRS, CDR2 YFSETQ. The CDR3 sequence is 17 residues long. The V end lost 1 base, the J end lost 2 bases, and 18 bases lay between the germline ends. The full variable domain, with the rest looked up from reference TRBV5-1 and TRBJ2-5, is KAGVTQTPRYLIKTRGQQVTLSCSPISGHRSVSWYQQTPGQGLQFLFEYFSETQRNKGNFPGRFSGRQFSNSRSEMNVSTLELGDSALYLCASSLRSFGTGQETQYFGPGTRLLVL.